Listed below are T cell receptor beta chains from one sample, sequenced in a study of regulatory T cells in long-lasting Graves disease. MiXCR, run by TCRdb on the multiplex PCR reads, gives a single entry per CDR3 protein. The sample consists of approximately 500,000 distinct CDR3 sequences, roughly 21% of them appearing once. This sample comprised peripheral blood mononuclear cells (PBMCs), obtained when the disease was refractory, from a patient treated with antithyroid drugs. These receptors were obtained from a female donor with Graves disease. CDR3s include the opening cysteine and the closing phenylalanine or tryptophan. D genes are given only for firm matches. Expanded clones are given a class, and other clones once, few, many or no size at all.

d_gene	v_gene	j_gene	abundance	CDR3nt	CDR3aa
TRBD1	TRBV20-1	TRBJ1-2	-	TGCAGTGCCCGACAGGGGAGAGGGGGCTACACCTTC	CSARQGRGGYTF
TRBD1	TRBV28	TRBJ2-7	many	TGTGCCAGCAGCCCTTCGACAGGGGGCCACTACGAGCAGTACTTC	CASSPSTGGHYEQYF
-	TRBV12-5	TRBJ1-1	-	TGTGCTAGTGGTTTCGGGCGGGACACTGAAGCTTTCTTT	CASGFGRDTEAFF
-	TRBV29-1	TRBJ1-2	few	TGCAGCGTTGACGGGAACTATGGCTACACCTTC	CSVDGNYGYTF
-	TRBV6-9	TRBJ2-2	-	TGCGCCAGCAGTGCCCGACGGGGTGAGAACACCGGGGAGCTGTTTTTT	CASSARRGENTGELFF
-	TRBV9	TRBJ1-5	-	TGTGCCAGCAGCTCCGGGAAATACAATCAGCCCCAGCATTTT	CASSSGKYNQPQHF
-	TRBV12-3/TRBV12-4	TRBJ1-5	many	TGTGCCAGCAGTTTCGCAGGGTCCAATCAGCCCCAGCATTTT	CASSFAGSNQPQHF
-	TRBV24-1	TRBJ2-3	few	TGTGCCACCAGTGATATAACAGGCGTGGATACGCAGTATTTT	CATSDITGVDTQYF
TRBD2	TRBV28	TRBJ2-7	many	TGTGCCAGCAGTCCCTCGGAGGGGACTAACTCCTACGAGCAGTACTTC	CASSPSEGTNSYEQYF
TRBD1	TRBV28	TRBJ2-2	many	TGTGCCAGCAGTTCCCCCCCTTTACAGGGGTGGGAGCTGTTTTTT	CASSSPPLQGWELFF
-	TRBV5-6	TRBJ1-2	-	TGTGCCAGCAGCTCCCAGGGTTGGCTCGGCTACACCTTC	CASSSQGWLGYTF
-	TRBV20-1	TRBJ1-1	few	TGCAGTGTTAGGCGGGGGGACATGAACACTGAAGCTTTCTTT	CSVRRGDMNTEAFF
TRBD1	TRBV7-9	TRBJ2-6	few	TGTGCCAGCTTGTGGACAGGCCGCTCTGGGGCCAACGTCCTGACTTTC	CASLWTGRSGANVLTF
-	TRBV28	TRBJ1-5	few	TGTGCCGGCAGTTGGAGGCAGGAACGACAGCCCCAGCATTTT	CAGSWRQERQPQHF
-	TRBV7-9	TRBJ1-3	many	TGTGCCAGCAGCTTAGGGAGCTCTGGAAACACCATATATTTT	CASSLGSSGNTIYF
-	TRBV7-2	TRBJ2-5	-	TGTGCCAGCAGCTTCTTCCCGGGACGGGAGACCCAGTACTTC	CASSFFPGRETQYF
-	TRBV11-3	TRBJ2-5	many	TGTGCCAGCAGCCTCGACGGAGGGGGGACCCAGTACTTC	CASSLDGGGTQYF
-	TRBV2	TRBJ1-2	many	TGTGCCAGCAGTGTGGGAATTGGCTACACCTTC	CASSVGIGYTF
-	TRBV7-6	TRBJ2-2	-	TGTGCCAGCAGCTTAGGGGGAGGAATACCGAACACCGGGGAGCTGTTTTTT	CASSLGGGIPNTGELFF
-	TRBV7-2	TRBJ1-1	-	TGTGCCAGCAGCCCCCGACAGGAGCTTGAAGCTTTCTTT	CASSPRQELEAFF
-	TRBV27	TRBJ1-2	many	TGTGCCAGCAAGGGGGGACTCTACCATGGCTACACCTTC	CASKGGLYHGYTF
-	TRBV28	TRBJ2-5	many	TGTGCCAGCAGTCACCCGACTACCGGGGAGACCCAGTACTTC	CASSHPTTGETQYF